A single T cell receptor (beta chain) is shown here with its context. Its target is unknown. These data originate in a study of shared clonotypes between healthy human individuals. Points from the study as a whole: The small donor group covered limited genetic and exposure diversity. Tissue TCR repertoires likely differ from these blood-only repertoires.

Input per replicate PCR of unsorted PBMC was approximately 280 ng DNA, corresponding to 32,000 or so T cell genomes. This table comes from immunoSEQ multiplex PCR, and its TCRdb copy is limited to in-frame clones, with some not included. The sample shows about 490,000 clones, 81% of them seen only once. This CDR3 comprises 13 residues. J gave up 6 bases and V 5 bases, and 4 bases lay outside the gene matches. Germline loops: CDR1 LNHDA, CDR2 SQIVND (reference sequence). The receptor comes from a woman between 35 and 50 years old in good health. Some clones in this sample may be carry-over from other donors' samples. The sequenced sample was PBMCs. This rearrangement joins TRBV19 to TRBJ1-1; 9 bases align to TRBD1. CDR3 region: CASSLWTGAEAFF. In nucleotides, the CDR3 is TGTGCCAGTAGTCTGTGGACAGGGGCTGAAGCTTTCTTT. Full variable domain (outside the CDR3, taken from reference TRBV19 and TRBJ1-1): DGGITQSPKYLFRKEGQNVTLSCEQNLNHDAMYWYRQDPGQGLRLIYYSQIVNDFQKGDIAEGYSVSREKKESFPLTVTSAQKNPTAFYLCASSLWTGAEAFFGQGTRLTVV.